What follows describes a single T cell receptor beta chain. What antigen it recognizes has not been identified. The record has no base qualities; no much larger clone is one base away. Each collaborating institution followed its own protocols to collect whole blood in K2EDTA tubes. For TCRbeta analysis, collaborators shipped samples as frozen whole blood, isolated PBMCs, or DNA extracted from either of those sample types. The germline V gene yields MGHRA for CDR1 and YSYEKL for CDR2. Cut back by 0 bases and 1 base, the V and J ends lie 6 bases apart. The CDR3 sequence holds 14 residues, the cysteine and phenylalanine included. Of the read, only the CDR3 DNA is kept; its 42 bases are in frame from base 1. The sample comes from a study of blood T cell repertoires in COVID-19 (dated by TCRdb to the early 2020s). Some background on the complete study: Samples from collaborators originated in the United States, Italy and Spain and spanned both the acute and convalescent phases of COVID-19. Nearly every sample came with metadata listing a de-identified subject ID, COVID-19 status, age in years and sex. Deeply sampled blood TCRbeta repertoires from subjects exposed to, actively infected with, or recovered from COVID-19 were included in the dataset. The samples were drawn from the first 160 participants of the ongoing ImmuneRACE study and from some 1,300 subjects provided by 6 global collaborators. Where available, HLA class I and class II types were obtained from metadata supplied by the sample provider rather than from assay-based typing. A freely available public database, intended as a resource for researchers studying the immune response to SARS-CoV-2, is where the repertoires were released. The prospective study material was composed of cDNA or gDNA derived from T cells, B-cell-depleted T cells, or PBMCs.

TCRbeta CDR3 regions were amplified from genomic DNA using the immunoSEQ Assay, a bias-controlled multiplex PCR. From the authors' description of their analysis: The number of nucleated cells in each sample was estimated from the amplification of reference gene primers within the assay. To quantify the absolute abundance of each unique TCRbeta CDR3 rearrangement, sequence reads were collapsed and filtered. For each sample, productive Simpson clonality was calculated by taking the square root of Simpson's diversity index across productive rearrangements. What TCRdb holds here is the immuneACCESS table cut down to in-frame rearrangements. Part of the clones is not present; checked against another copy, under half of the missing clones reflect an unresolved V gene, and the others are unexplained. That table gives V, J and clone size, and the DNA gave D and trimming. The sample contains 150,000 to 200,000 clones, about 88% of them found a single time. The ten largest clonotypes hold under 3% of the sample.

Here is what the overall study found, with its caveats: The amount of clinical and demographic metadata varied by source and participant and was provided uncurated.

The material sequenced was peripheral blood. Recombination linked TRBV4-1 to TRBJ1-1, with the D gene too uncertain to name. The TCR comes from a woman aged 25-40 years with active or convalescent COVID-19. The nucleotides are TGCGCCAGCAGCCAAGATCCTCGGAACACTGAAGCTTTCTTT. It is translated as CASSQDPRNTEAFF.